This paragraph reports one TCR beta chain. Its antigen is currently unknown. The sample is drawn from a study of shared clonotypes between healthy human individuals. All donors were Caucasian adults living in Nashville, Tennessee. Study-wide results and limits: Among non-shared clonotypes, generation probabilities were lower than among those shared by all four donors. Across subsets, estimated richness was generally greater for naive than for memory populations. It was only blood that was sampled, and tissue repertoires likely differ.

Trimming stripped 4 bases from V and 2 bases from J, with 11 bases between. This CDR3 comprises 15 residues. Germline values: CDR1 SEHNR, CDR2 FQNEAQ (reference sequence). Clones were sequenced by immunoSEQ multiplex PCR, and TCRdb holds only the in-frame ones, with some missing. This sample has about 770,000 clones, with 72% found just once. The chain employs TRBV7-9 and TRBJ1-4, with D perhaps TRBD1 (5 bases). The clonotype was recovered from a woman in her thirties in good health. Sequencing was carried out using memory CD4+ T cells sorted from blood. As to subset: CD45RA-negative fraction. CDR3 bases: TGTGCCAGCAGCTCCCTTTGGGGGACTAATGAAAAACTGTTTTTT. The encoded protein is CASSSLWGTNEKLFF.